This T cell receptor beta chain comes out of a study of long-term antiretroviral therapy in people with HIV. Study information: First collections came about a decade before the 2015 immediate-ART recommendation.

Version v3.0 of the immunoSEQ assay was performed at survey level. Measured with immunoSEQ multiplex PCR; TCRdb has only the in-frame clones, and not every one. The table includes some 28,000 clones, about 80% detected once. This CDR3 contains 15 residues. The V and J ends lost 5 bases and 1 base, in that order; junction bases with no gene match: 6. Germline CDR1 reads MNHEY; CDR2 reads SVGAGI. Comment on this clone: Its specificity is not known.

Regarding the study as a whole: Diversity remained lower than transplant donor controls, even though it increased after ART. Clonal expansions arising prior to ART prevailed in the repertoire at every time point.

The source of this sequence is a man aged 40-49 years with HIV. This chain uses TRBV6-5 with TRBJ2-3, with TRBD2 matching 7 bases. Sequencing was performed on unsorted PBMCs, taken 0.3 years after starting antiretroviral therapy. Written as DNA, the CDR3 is TGTGCCAGCAGTACCGGGACTATCCGCACAGATACGCAGTATTTT. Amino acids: CASSTGTIRTDTQYF.